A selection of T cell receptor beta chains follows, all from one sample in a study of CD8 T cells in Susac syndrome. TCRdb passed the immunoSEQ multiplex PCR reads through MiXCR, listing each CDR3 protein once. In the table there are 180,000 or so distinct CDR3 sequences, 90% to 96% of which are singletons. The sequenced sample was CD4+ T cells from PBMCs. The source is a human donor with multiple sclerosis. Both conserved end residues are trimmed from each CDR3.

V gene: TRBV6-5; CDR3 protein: ASSPIGQLNTEAF
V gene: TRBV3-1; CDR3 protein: ASSLGTGNQPQH
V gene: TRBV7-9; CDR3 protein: ASSWTVETQY
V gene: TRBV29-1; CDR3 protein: SVEVGAGAKNIQY
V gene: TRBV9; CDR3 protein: ASSVSGGLEDEQF
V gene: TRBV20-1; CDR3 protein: SASPQGDTEAF
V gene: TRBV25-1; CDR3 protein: ASSGRPPYNEQF
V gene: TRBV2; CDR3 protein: ASRWTGVGGANVLT
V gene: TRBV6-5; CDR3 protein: ASSSVGTGNQPQH
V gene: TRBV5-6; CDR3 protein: ASSAGQVMETQY
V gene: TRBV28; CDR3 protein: ASSLGEGGNL
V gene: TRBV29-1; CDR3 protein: SVDRGTNYGYT
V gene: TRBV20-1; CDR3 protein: SARSSGSLLGEQY
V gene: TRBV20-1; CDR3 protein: SQGQGEVGGSYEQY
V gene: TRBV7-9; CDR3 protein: ASSLGRAGGYQETQY
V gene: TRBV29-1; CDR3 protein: SVATGVKPGTQY